Shown below are 11 T cell receptor beta chains from a single sample sequenced in a study of T cell clonality in common variable immunodeficiency. Assay used: immunoSEQ multiplex PCR; TCRdb lists only in-frame clones, some missing. The sample presents under 40,000 clones, none singletons. Specimen: peripheral blood mononuclear cells. The source is a person between 18 and 75 years old in good health.

This clone was seen ten or more times. The missing CDR3 end, 3 residues past where the read stops, is filled in from the germline J gene. This chain links TRBV28 with TRBJ1-2; D not certain. This CDR3 has 13 amino acids. From germline, CDR1 is MDHEN and CDR2 SYDVKM. The germline V and J ends were trimmed by 8 bases and 4 bases, with 14 bases remaining between them. The CDR3 protein is CASSPEALYGYTF. The covered CDR3 bases are TGTGCCAGCTCCCCAGAGGCCCTCTATGGC.

To note about this clone: The sequence runs out 3 residues before the end of the CDR3; the remainder is reconstructed from the germline J gene. J is TRBJ2-7 and V is TRBV6-9; 14 nucleotides match TRBD2. CDR1 MNHGY and CDR2 SVAAGI come from the germline V gene. The CDR3 consists of 18 residues. J was trimmed by 3 bases and V by 5 bases; bases with no gene match: 12. The CDR3 bases that were read are TGTGCCAGCAGTCGGACTAGCGGGAGGTTAGGGAGATTCTACGAG. It translates to CASSRTSGRLGRFYE. The CDR3 in its entirety is CASSRTSGRLGRFYEQYF.

This clone was seen many times. The read stops 3 residues short of the end of the CDR3; the missing end is completed from the germline J gene. The V gene is TRBV11-2, the J gene TRBJ2-5; D not certain. The germline V gene has CDR1 SGHAT and CDR2 FQNNGV. V was trimmed by 4 bases and J by 5 bases, leaving 17 bases between them. The CDR3 is 15 residues long. CDR3 sequence reads: CASSYTAQSYETQYF. The CDR3 bases that were read are TGTGCCAGCAGCTACACGGCACAGAGCTACGAGACC.

There are a few counts of this clone. Read data end 3 residues before the CDR3 end; the end is taken from the germline J gene. This chain joins TRBV6-1 and TRBJ2-1, with 7 bases aligning to TRBD2. V lost 4 bases, J lost 8 bases, and 11 bases stayed unmatched. The CDR3 sequence is 15 residues long. Germline V CDR1 and CDR2: MNHNS, SASEGT. The CDR3 loop reads CASSALAFSTDEQFF. The CDR3 bases that were read are TGTGCCAGCAGTGCACTAGCGTTTTCGACGGATGAG.

This clone was counted ten times or more. The read falls 3 residues short of the CDR3 end, and the missing part is taken from the germline J gene. V gene TRBV2 combines with J gene TRBJ2-1, with TRBD2 matching over 10 bases. This CDR3 contains 16 residues. The V segment lost 1 base and the J segment 2 bases; nucleotides outside the gene matches: 2. Looked up from germline, CDR1 is SNHLY and CDR2 is FYNNEI. The CDR3 DNA, read in part, is TGTGCCAGCAGTGAAGGCGGGACTAGCGCCTACAATGAG. It specifies CASSEGGTSAYNE. Given in full, the CDR3 is CASSEGGTSAYNEQFF.

At least ten counts were recorded for this clone. The read halts 3 residues ahead of the CDR3 end, with the missing end drawn from the germline J gene. This rearrangement joins TRBV11-2 to TRBJ2-1, with TRBD1 matching 8 bases. Unmatched junction bases numbered 9, after V lost 6 bases and J lost 5 bases. The CDR3 sequence is 15 residues long. From germline, CDR1 is SGHAT and CDR2 FQNNGV. The DNA read from the CDR3 is TGTGCCAGCAGTCCCAAGCACAGGGGGGACAATGAG. Its translation: CASSPKHRGDNE. The entire CDR3 reads CASSPKHRGDNEQFF.

This clone was detected many times. The read stops 3 residues short of the end of the CDR3; the missing end is completed from the germline J gene. The rearrangement joins TRBV12-3 or TRBV12-4 to TRBJ1-2, with 7 bases lining up with TRBD1. The CDR3 sequence is 15 residues long. Trimming took 0 bases from V and 3 from J; bases not matched to a gene: 4. The DNA read from the CDR3 is TGTGCCAGCAGTTTAGCGTCAGGGGGTGACTATGGC. It encodes CASSLASGGDYG. The whole CDR3 protein is CASSLASGGDYGYTF.

This clone was seen repeatedly, ten times or more. Read sequence stops 3 residues before the CDR3 end, and the germline J gene provides the missing end. The chain joins TRBV14 to TRBJ2-5, with D possibly matching TRBD2 (7 bases). Germline V lookup: CDR1 SGHDN, CDR2 FVKESK. This CDR3 contains 17 residues. Trimming pared 0 bases from V and 5 bases from J, leaving 19 bases between. CDR3 bases read: TGTGCCAGCAGCCAAGATTTACGGGGGGCCCCAAGGGAGACC. It codes for CASSQDLRGAPRET. The CDR3 in full is CASSQDLRGAPRETQYF.

This clone was counted many times. CDR3 sequence: CASSLSGRPYEQYF. The sequenced CDR3 bases are TGTGCCAGCAGCTTGAGCGGGAGGCCCTACGAG. This chain links TRBV13 with TRBJ2-7, with 9 nucleotides matching TRBD2. The read terminates 3 residues before the CDR3 end, so the remaining end is supplied by the germline J gene. The germline CDR1 and CDR2 sequences are PRHDT and FYEKMQ (reference sequence). Trimming at V came to 3 bases and at J to 2 bases, leaving 2 bases not matched to a gene. The CDR3 covers 14 residues.

There are many counts of this clone. The observed sequence ends 3 residues before the CDR3 terminus, with the missing tail filled in from the germline J gene. The J gene is TRBJ2-7, the V gene TRBV30; 10 bases fit TRBD1. Germline values: CDR1 GTSNPN, CDR2 SVGIG (reference sequence). Unmatched junction bases numbered 3, after V lost 6 bases and J lost 1 base. This CDR3 is built from 13 residues. The part of the CDR3 DNA that was read is TGTGCCTGCTGGACAGGGGGTTCCTACGAG. Translated: CACWTGGSYE. The CDR3 as a whole reads CACWTGGSYEQYF.

The table lists this clone with many counts. The sequenced fragment ends 3 residues before the CDR3 boundary, so the rest is inferred from the germline J gene. The chain combines TRBV5-8 with TRBJ1-2; D is unclear. Germline V lookup: CDR1 SGHTS, CDR2 YDEGEE. This CDR3 has 14 amino acids. CDR3 loop: CASSLAGAVMGYTF. The DNA read from the CDR3 is TGTGCCAGCAGCCTAGCAGGAGCCGTTATGGGC.